Below, one T cell receptor (beta chain) is given with its context. Its cognate antigen is unknown. TCRdb's copy holds only in-frame clones and misses some; the assay was immunoSEQ multiplex PCR. Of 160,000 or so clones listed, 90% to 95% are singletons. The data were obtained in a study of T cell responses to AZD1222 COVID-19 vaccine. V was clipped by 4 bases and J by 1 base; unmatched bases: 4. The germline V gene has CDR1 MNHEY and CDR2 SMNVEV (reference sequence). The CDR3 is made up of 15 amino acids. Study findings and constraints: Among those given AZD1222, only six were seropositive at baseline. Sampling captured repertoires only after the peak T cell response.

The V and J genes are TRBV27 and TRBJ1-1; 9 nucleotides align to TRBD1. The receptor's source is an adult who received the AZD1222 COVID-19 vaccine. The sample here was peripheral blood, taken 28 days after the second AZD1222 dose. CDR3 coding DNA: TGTGCCAGCAGTTGGGGGGACAGGGCGAACACTGAAGCTTTCTTT. It is translated as CASSWGDRANTEAFF.